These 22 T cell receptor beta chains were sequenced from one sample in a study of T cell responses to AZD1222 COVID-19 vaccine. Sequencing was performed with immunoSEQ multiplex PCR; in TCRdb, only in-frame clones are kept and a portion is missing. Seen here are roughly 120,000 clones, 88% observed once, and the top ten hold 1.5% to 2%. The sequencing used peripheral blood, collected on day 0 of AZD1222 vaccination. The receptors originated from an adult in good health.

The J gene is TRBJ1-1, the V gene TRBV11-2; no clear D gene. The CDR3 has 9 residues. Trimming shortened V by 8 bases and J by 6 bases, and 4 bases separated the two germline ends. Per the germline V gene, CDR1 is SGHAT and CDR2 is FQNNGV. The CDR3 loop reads CASSPEAFF. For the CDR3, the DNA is TGTGCCAGCTCTCCTGAAGCTTTCTTT.

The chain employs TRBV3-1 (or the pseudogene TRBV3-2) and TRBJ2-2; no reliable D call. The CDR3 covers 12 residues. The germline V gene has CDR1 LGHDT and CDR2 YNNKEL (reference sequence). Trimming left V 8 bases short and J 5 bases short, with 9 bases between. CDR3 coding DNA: TGTGCCAGCCCCGGGCCGACCGGGGAGCTGTTTTTT. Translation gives CASPGPTGELFF.

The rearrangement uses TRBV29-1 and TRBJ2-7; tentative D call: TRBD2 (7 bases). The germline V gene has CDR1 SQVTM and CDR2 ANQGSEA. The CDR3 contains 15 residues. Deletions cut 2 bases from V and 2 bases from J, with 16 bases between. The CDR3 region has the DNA TGCAGCGTTGAAAGGGGGGCTAGCGGAACCTACGAGCAGTACTTC. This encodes CSVERGASGTYEQYF.

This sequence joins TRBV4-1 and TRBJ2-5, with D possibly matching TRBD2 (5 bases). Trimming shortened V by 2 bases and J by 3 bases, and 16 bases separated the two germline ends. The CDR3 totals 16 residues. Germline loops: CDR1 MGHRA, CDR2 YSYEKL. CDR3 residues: CASSQSRAAVEETQYF. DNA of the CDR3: TGCGCCAGCAGCCAAAGCAGAGCGGCGGTTGAAGAGACCCAGTACTTC.

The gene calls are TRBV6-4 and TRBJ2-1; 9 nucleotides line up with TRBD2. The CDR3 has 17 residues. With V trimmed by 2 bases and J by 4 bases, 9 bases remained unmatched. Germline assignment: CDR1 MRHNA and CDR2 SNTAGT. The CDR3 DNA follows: TGTGCCAGCAGTGACCCCGTGGCGGGGGGGAAATACAATGAGCAGTTCTTC. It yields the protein CASSDPVAGGKYNEQFF.

Here the CDR3 reads CASSFRQGDGYTF. The DNA for the CDR3 is TGTGCCAGCAGCTTCCGGCAGGGAGATGGCTACACCTTC. V and J are TRBV11-3 and TRBJ1-2; maybe TRBD1 (5 bases). Trimming removed 3 bases at V and 6 bases at J, with 11 bases between. Germline values: CDR1 SGHNT, CDR2 YENEEA. The CDR3 length is 13 residues.

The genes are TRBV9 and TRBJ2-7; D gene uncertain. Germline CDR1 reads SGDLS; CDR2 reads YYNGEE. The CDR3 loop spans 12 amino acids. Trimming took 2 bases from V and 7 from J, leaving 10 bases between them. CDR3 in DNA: TGTGCCAGCAGCGTGGGGATTACGGAGCAGTACTTC. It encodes CASSVGITEQYF.

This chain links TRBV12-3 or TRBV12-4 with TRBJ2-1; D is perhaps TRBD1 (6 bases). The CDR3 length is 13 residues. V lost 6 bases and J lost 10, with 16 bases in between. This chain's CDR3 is CASSYSQGREQFF. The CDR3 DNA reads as TGTGCCAGCAGCTACTCGCAGGGGAGAGAGCAGTTCTTC.

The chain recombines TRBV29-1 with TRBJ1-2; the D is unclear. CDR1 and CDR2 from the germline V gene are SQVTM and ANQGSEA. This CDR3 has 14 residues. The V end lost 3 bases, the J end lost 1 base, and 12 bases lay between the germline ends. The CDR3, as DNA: TGCAGCGTTGAGGATCATAGGGTTAACTATGGCTACACCTTC. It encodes CSVEDHRVNYGYTF.

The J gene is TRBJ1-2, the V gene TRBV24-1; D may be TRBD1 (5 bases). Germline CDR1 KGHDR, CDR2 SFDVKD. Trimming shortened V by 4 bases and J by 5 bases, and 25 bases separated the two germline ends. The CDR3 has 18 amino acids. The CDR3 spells CATSESPGRRTGGYGYTF. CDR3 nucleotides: TGTGCCACCAGTGAGTCACCGGGACGTAGGACCGGAGGGTATGGCTACACCTTC.

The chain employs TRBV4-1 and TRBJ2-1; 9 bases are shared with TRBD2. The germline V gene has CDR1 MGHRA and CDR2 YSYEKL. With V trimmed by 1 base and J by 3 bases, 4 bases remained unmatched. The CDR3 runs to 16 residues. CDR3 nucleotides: TGCGCCAGCAGCCAAGCCTTTAGCGGGGGCTACAATGAGCAGTTCTTC. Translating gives CASSQAFSGGYNEQFF.

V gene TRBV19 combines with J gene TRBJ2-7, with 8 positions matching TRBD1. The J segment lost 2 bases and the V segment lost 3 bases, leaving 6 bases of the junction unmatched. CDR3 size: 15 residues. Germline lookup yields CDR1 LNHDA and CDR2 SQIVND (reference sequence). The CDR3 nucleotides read TGTGCCAGTAGTATGGGACAGGTCCGAACCTACGAGCAGTACTTC. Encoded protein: CASSMGQVRTYEQYF.

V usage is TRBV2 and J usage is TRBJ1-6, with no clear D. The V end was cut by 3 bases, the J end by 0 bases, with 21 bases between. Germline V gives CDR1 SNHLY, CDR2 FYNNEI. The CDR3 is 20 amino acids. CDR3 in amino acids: CASSDEGDPSGSSYNSPLHF. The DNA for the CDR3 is TGTGCCAGCAGTGACGAGGGAGATCCTTCCGGGAGCTCCTATAATTCACCCCTCCACTTT.

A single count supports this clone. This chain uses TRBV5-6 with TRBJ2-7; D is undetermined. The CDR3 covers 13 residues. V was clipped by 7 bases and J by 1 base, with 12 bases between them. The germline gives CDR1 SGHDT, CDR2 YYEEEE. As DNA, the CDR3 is TGTGCCAGCTTTGGACGGCGGTCCTACGAGCAGTACTTC. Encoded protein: CASFGRRSYEQYF.

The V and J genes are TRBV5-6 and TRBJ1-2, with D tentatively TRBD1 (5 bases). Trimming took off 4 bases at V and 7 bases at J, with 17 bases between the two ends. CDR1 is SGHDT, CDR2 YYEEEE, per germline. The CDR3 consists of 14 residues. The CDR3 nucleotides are TGTGCCAGCAGCAAAACTACAGGCTACGGTGGCTACACCTTC. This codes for CASSKTTGYGGYTF.

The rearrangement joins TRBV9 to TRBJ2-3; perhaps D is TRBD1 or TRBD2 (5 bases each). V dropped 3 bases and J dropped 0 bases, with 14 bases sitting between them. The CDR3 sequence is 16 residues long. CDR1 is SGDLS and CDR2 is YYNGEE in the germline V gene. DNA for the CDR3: TGTGCCAGCAGCGCGAGGGGTTGGACGAGCACAGATACGCAGTATTTT. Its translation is CASSARGWTSTDTQYF. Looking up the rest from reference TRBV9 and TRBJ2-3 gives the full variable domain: DSGVTQTPKHLITATGQRVTLRCSPRSGDLSVYWYQQSLDQGLQFLIQYYNGEERAKGNILERFSAQQFPDLHSELNLSSLELGDSALYFCASSARGWTSTDTQYFGPGTRLTVL.

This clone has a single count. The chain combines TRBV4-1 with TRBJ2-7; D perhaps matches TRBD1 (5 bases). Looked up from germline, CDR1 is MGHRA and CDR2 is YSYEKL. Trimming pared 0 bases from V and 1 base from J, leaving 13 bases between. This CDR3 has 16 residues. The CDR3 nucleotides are TGCGCCAGCAGCCAAGATCAGGGAAGTAAGTCCTACGAGCAGTACTTC. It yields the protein CASSQDQGSKSYEQYF.

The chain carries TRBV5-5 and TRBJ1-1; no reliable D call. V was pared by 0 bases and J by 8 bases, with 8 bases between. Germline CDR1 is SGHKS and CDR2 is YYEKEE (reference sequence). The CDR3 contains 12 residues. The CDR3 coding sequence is TGTGCCAGCAGCTTGGCCAGGAGGGAAGCTTTCTTT. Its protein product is CASSLARREAFF.

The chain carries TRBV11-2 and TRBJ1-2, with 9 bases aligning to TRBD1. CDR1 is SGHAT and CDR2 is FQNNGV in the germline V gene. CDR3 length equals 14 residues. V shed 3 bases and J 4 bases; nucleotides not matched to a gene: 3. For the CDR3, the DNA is TGTGCCAGCAGCTTGACGGGACAGGGCTATGGCTACACCTTC. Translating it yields CASSLTGQGYGYTF.

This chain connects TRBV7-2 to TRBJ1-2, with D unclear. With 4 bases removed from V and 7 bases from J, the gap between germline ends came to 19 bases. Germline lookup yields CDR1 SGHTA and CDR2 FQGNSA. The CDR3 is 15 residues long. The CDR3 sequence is CASSSRQAGSSGYTF. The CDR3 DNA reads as TGTGCCAGCAGCTCACGCCAGGCGGGGTCGAGTGGCTACACCTTC.

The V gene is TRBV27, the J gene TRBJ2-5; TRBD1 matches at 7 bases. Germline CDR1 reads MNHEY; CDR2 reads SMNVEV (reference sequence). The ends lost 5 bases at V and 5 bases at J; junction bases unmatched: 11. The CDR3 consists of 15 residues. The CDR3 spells CASSPGTGRGETQYF. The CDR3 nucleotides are TGTGCCAGCAGTCCTGGGACGGGCAGGGGGGAGACCCAGTACTTC.

The CDR3 DNA follows: TGTGCCAGCAGCTTATCGAGAAACACCATATATTTT. It specifies CASSLSRNTIYF. This chain uses TRBV11-2 with TRBJ1-3; no firm D call. V shed 2 bases and J shed 5 bases, with 4 bases lying between them. The CDR3 length is 12 residues. Germline V gene data show CDR1 as SGHAT and CDR2 as FQNNGV. The full variable domain, its missing parts supplied by reference TRBV11-2 and TRBJ1-3, is EAGVAQSPRYKIIEKRQSVAFWCNPISGHATLYWYQQILGQGPKLLIQFQNNGVVDDSQLPKDRFSAERLKGVDSTLKIQPAKLEDSAVYLCASSLSRNTIYFGEGSWLTVV.